Following are 29 T cell receptor beta chains from one sample sequenced in a study of blood T cell repertoires in COVID-19. Sequencing was performed with immunoSEQ multiplex PCR; in TCRdb, only in-frame clones are kept and a portion is missing. The repertoire holds about 270,000 clones, nearly 90% seen once, with 1% in the top ten. The sample taken for sequencing was PBMCs or T cells enriched from blood (not recorded which). All receptors derive from a woman aged 25 to 39 who had recovered from COVID-19.

V usage is TRBV9 and J usage is TRBJ1-4; 8 bases map to TRBD1. The CDR3 loop spans 15 amino acids. The J segment lost 7 bases and the V segment lost 4 bases, leaving 9 bases of the junction unmatched. Looked up from germline, CDR1 is SGDLS and CDR2 is YYNGEE. The CDR3 DNA reads as TGTGCCAGCAGCACTGGACAGGGATTGGGTGAAAAACTGTTTTTT. It is translated as CASSTGQGLGEKLFF.

V gene TRBV18 combines with J gene TRBJ1-1; 8 nucleotides agree with TRBD1. J gave up 11 bases and V 2 bases, and 4 bases lay outside the gene matches. CDR1 and CDR2 (germline): KGHSH, LQKENI. There are 12 residues in the CDR3. CDR3 protein: CASSPMDREAFF. The CDR3 bases are TGTGCCAGCTCACCAATGGACAGGGAGGCTTTCTTT.

The chain recombines TRBV19 with TRBJ2-5; 7 bases match TRBD1. The CDR3 covers 16 residues. CDR1 LNHDA and CDR2 SQIVND come from the germline V gene (reference sequence). With 4 bases clipped from V and 0 bases from J, the junction kept 8 bases outside the gene matches. The CDR3 DNA reads TGTGCCAGTAGTAGCACGGGACAGAGAAACCAAGAGACCCAGTACTTC. This encodes CASSSTGQRNQETQYF.

This sequence joins TRBV5-1 and TRBJ2-3; 9 bases align to TRBD1. Germline assignment: CDR1 SGHRS and CDR2 YFSETQ. V was clipped by 2 bases and J by 1 base; unmatched bases: 8. The length of the CDR3 is 17 residues. The CDR3 protein is CASSFPDRGAGTDTQYF. The CDR3 DNA reads TGCGCCAGCAGCTTCCCGGACAGGGGCGCTGGCACAGATACGCAGTATTTT.

The chain recombines TRBV18 with TRBJ1-5; D is perhaps TRBD1 (5 bases). Germline V gene data show CDR1 as KGHSH and CDR2 as LQKENI. The CDR3 has 14 residues. The V and J ends lost 4 bases and 6 bases respectively, with 13 bases between them. The CDR3 nucleotides read TGTGCCAGCTCACTCGAGACAGTTGCTCAGCCCCAGCATTTT. Translating it yields CASSLETVAQPQHF.

The chain links TRBV29-1 to TRBJ2-5, with a possible D match to TRBD1 (5 bases). The CDR3 length is 16 residues. Germline V gene sequence: CDR1 SQVTM, CDR2 ANQGSEA. V was clipped by 0 bases and J by 1 base, with 15 bases between them. The CDR3 loop reads CSVEDLQGRVQETQYF. For the CDR3, the DNA is TGCAGCGTTGAAGATCTTCAGGGAAGGGTCCAAGAGACCCAGTACTTC.

The V gene is TRBV21-1, the J gene TRBJ2-3; the listed D gene, TRBD2, was not tested against the DNA. TRBV21-1 is described as a pseudogene. The CDR3 covers 13 residues. The chain's CDR3 is CASSFLPGIPANF. The CDR3 DNA reads as TGTGCCAGCAGCTTCCTACCGGGAATCCCTGCAAATTTT.

CDR3 coding DNA: TGTGCCAGCAGTTTAGGGGTTACGCAGTATTTT. Residues: CASSLGVTQYF. This chain links TRBV6-2 or TRBV6-3 with TRBJ2-3; TRBD1 might be the D (5 bases). Germline CDR1 is MNHEY and CDR2 is SVGEGT. CDR3 length equals 11 residues. Trimming left V 4 bases short and J 8 bases short, with 7 bases between.

The chain links TRBV6-2 or TRBV6-3 to TRBJ2-7, with 8 bases fitting TRBD1. After removal of 5 bases from V and 3 bases from J, the junction contained 9 bases not matched to a gene. Germline CDR1 and CDR2: MNHEY and SVGEGT. This CDR3 region has 15 residues. The CDR3 sequence: CASSPQGAGIYEQYF. CDR3 sequence (DNA): TGTGCCAGCAGTCCCCAGGGGGCGGGTATCTACGAGCAGTACTTC.

This clone was detected only a few times. The chain uses TRBV5-4 and TRBJ1-3; a weak D match, TRBD1 (5 bases). CDR1 and CDR2 (germline): SGHNT, YYREEE (reference sequence). Trimming pared 4 bases from V and 0 bases from J, leaving 17 bases between. The CDR3 extends over 17 amino acids. This CDR3 reads CASSRVLGQNSGNTIYF. The CDR3 DNA follows: TGTGCCAGCAGCCGTGTCCTGGGGCAGAACTCTGGAAACACCATATATTTT.

In DNA form, the CDR3 reads TGTGCCAGCAGCATCGCCGGGACAAACTATGGCTACACCTTC. It codes for CASSIAGTNYGYTF. The J gene is TRBJ1-2, the V gene TRBV11-3, with D perhaps TRBD1 (6 bases). There are 14 residues in the CDR3. From germline, CDR1 is SGHNT and CDR2 YENEEA. Trimming took off 5 bases at V and 2 bases at J, with 12 bases between the two ends.

The CDR3 loop is CASSLVWGQGVTEAFF. The CDR3 bases are TGTGCCAGCAGCTTAGTATGGGGCCAGGGGGTCACTGAAGCTTTCTTT. The chain joins TRBV7-2 to TRBJ1-1, with TRBD1 matching over 7 bases. Germline CDR1 is SGHTA and CDR2 is FQGNSA. V was pared by 1 base and J by 4 bases, with 9 bases of the junction left unmatched. This CDR3 spans 16 amino acids.

J is TRBJ2-3 and V is TRBV6-4; the D gene is possibly TRBD2 (6 bases). The CDR3 contains 18 residues. In germline, CDR1 is MRHNA, CDR2 SNTAGT. The V end was cut by 3 bases, the J end by 2 bases, with 21 bases between. CDR3 protein: CASSEAAAGRAHTDTQYF. The CDR3, as DNA: TGTGCCAGCAGTGAGGCGGCGGCGGGGCGGGCCCACACAGATACGCAGTATTTT.

The V call is TRBV5-1, the J call TRBJ1-2; maybe TRBD1 (6 bases). The V end was cut by 4 bases, the J end by 6 bases, with 13 bases between. The CDR3 spans 13 residues. Germline V gene lookup returns CDR1 SGHRS and CDR2 YFSETQ. This CDR3 reads CASSQGWLHGYTF. In DNA, the CDR3 is TGCGCCAGCAGCCAGGGGTGGCTCCATGGCTACACCTTC.

The CDR3, as DNA: TGTGCCAGCAGCTTAGTACTAGCGGGAGGTCTCGAGCAGTACTTC. This sequence encodes CASSLVLAGGLEQYF. This chain links TRBV7-2 with TRBJ2-7, with TRBD2 matching 12 bases. With V trimmed by 1 base and J by 6 bases, 4 bases remained unmatched. CDR3 size: 15 residues. The germline CDR1 and CDR2 sequences are SGHTA and FQGNSA. The whole variable domain, filled in from reference TRBV7-2 and TRBJ2-7, reads GAGVSQSPSNKVTEKGKDVELRCDPISGHTALYWYRQSLGQGLEFLIYFQGNSAPDKSGLPSDRFSAERTGGSVSTLTIQRTQQEDSAVYLCASSLVLAGGLEQYFGPGTRLTVT.

This chain connects TRBV13 to TRBJ1-1, with 10 bases that match TRBD1. This CDR3 is built from 16 residues. The trim removed 3 bases at V and 3 bases at J, leaving 7 bases unmatched. In germline, CDR1 is PRHDT, CDR2 FYEKMQ (reference sequence). As DNA, the CDR3 is TGTGCCAGCAGCTTCAGACAGGGGGCAGGTGACACTGAAGCTTTCTTT. Its protein product is CASSFRQGAGDTEAFF.

The CDR3 loop reads CASGHTGLQNEKLFF. The CDR3, as DNA: TGTGCCAGCGGTCATACGGGACTGCAAAATGAAAAACTGTTTTTT. The gene calls are TRBV6-5 and TRBJ1-4; TRBD1 might be the D (5 bases). There are 15 residues in the CDR3. V was cut by 8 bases and J by 5 bases, with 18 bases left in between. Germline CDR1 MNHEY, CDR2 SVGAGI.

The rearrangement links TRBV7-6 to TRBJ1-1, with TRBD1 matching over 9 bases. Unmatched junction bases numbered 5, after V lost 1 base and J lost 5 bases. The V gene's germline CDR1 is SGHVS and CDR2 FNYEAQ. This CDR3 has 15 residues. CDR3 loop: CASSLVGQGETEAFF. The CDR3 DNA is TGTGCCAGCAGCTTAGTGGGACAGGGCGAAACTGAAGCTTTCTTT.

This chain connects TRBV24-1 to TRBJ2-5, with 10 bases fitting TRBD1. There are 15 residues in the CDR3. The germline CDR1 and CDR2 sequences are KGHDR and SFDVKD. J was trimmed by 3 bases and V by 5 bases; bases with no gene match: 5. CDR3 in amino acids: CATSGAGTGEETQYF. CDR3 nucleotides: TGTGCCACCAGTGGTGCCGGGACAGGGGAAGAGACCCAGTACTTC.

The chain uses TRBV15 and TRBJ1-1, with D possibly being TRBD1 (5 bases). Germline V lookup: CDR1 LNHNV, CDR2 YYDKDF (reference sequence). The CDR3 is 12 amino acids. Deletions cut 1 base from V and 11 bases from J, with 11 bases between. Here the CDR3 DNA reads TGTGCCACCAGCAGAGGTGACAGAAGGGCTTTCTTT. This gives the protein CATSRGDRRAFF.

This clone occurred once. This sequence joins TRBV9 and TRBJ2-3, with D unresolved. Trimming took off 0 bases at V and 4 bases at J, with 15 bases between the two ends. The V gene's germline CDR1 is SGDLS and CDR2 YYNGEE. The CDR3 totals 16 residues. The CDR3 nucleotides are TGTGCCAGCAGCGTAGAAACCTCGAGGTTGGCAGATACGCAGTATTTT. Translated, it gives CASSVETSRLADTQYF.

The CDR3 DNA follows: TGTGCCAGCAGCCCAGGAGCGGTCACAGATACGCAGTATTTT. Translation: CASSPGAVTDTQYF. The rearrangement uses TRBV2 and TRBJ2-3; weak D call: TRBD2 (5 bases). CDR1 SNHLY and CDR2 FYNNEI come from the germline V gene. Trimming cost V 6 bases and J 2 bases, with 12 bases left between them. This CDR3 contains 14 residues.

V and J are TRBV6-6 and TRBJ2-3; TRBD1 agrees at 10 bases. Unmatched junction bases numbered 5, after V lost 0 bases and J lost 5 bases. Germline CDR1 is MNHNY and CDR2 is SVGAGI (reference sequence). This CDR3 contains 16 residues. The CDR3 region is CASSYSTGGGGDTQYF. The DNA for the CDR3 is TGTGCCAGCAGTTACTCGACAGGGGGCGGTGGAGATACGCAGTATTTT.

The CDR3 protein is CASSLGGTGIEKLFF. The CDR3 DNA sequence: TGTGCCAGCAGTTTAGGAGGGACAGGGATAGAAAAACTGTTTTTT. V and J are TRBV28 and TRBJ1-4; TRBD1 aligns across 9 bases. The CDR3 has 15 amino acids. The J segment lost 8 bases and the V segment lost 2 bases, leaving 6 bases of the junction unmatched. The V gene's germline CDR1 is MDHEN and CDR2 SYDVKM.

The rearrangement joins TRBV5-8 to TRBJ2-3; D is perhaps TRBD2 (5 bases). Trimming took 0 bases from V and 3 from J, leaving 11 bases between them. The CDR3 runs to 15 residues. Germline assignment: CDR1 SGHTS and CDR2 YDEGEE. The CDR3 DNA sequence: TGTGCCAGCAGCTTGGTGGCCAGGAGGACAGATACGCAGTATTTT. Amino acid sequence: CASSLVARRTDTQYF.

The genes are TRBV5-1 and TRBJ1-3, with 7 bases identical to TRBD1. The CDR3 runs to 15 residues. Germline-derived CDR1 and CDR2 are SGHRS and YFSETQ. Trimming removed 2 bases from V and 2 bases from J; junction bases left unmatched: 4. The CDR3, as DNA: TGCGCCAGCAGCTTAACAGGGGTCCCTGGAAACACCATATATTTT. Translating it yields CASSLTGVPGNTIYF.

In its sample, this clone was seen once. The chain has TRBV28 and TRBJ2-1; D is undetermined. Trimming pared 2 bases from V and 1 base from J, leaving 15 bases between. The length of the CDR3 is 17 residues. Germline values: CDR1 MDHEN, CDR2 SYDVKM. The CDR3 coding sequence is TGTGCCAGCAGTTTACTGCGCTACGCGAATTCCTACAATGAGCAGTTCTTC. It codes for CASSLLRYANSYNEQFF.

This rearrangement joins TRBV7-8 to TRBJ1-2; 7 bases match TRBD1. The junction had 4 bases not matched to a gene; V was cut back by 1 base and J by 2 bases. CDR1 and CDR2 from the germline V gene are SGHVS and FQNEAQ. The CDR3 covers 15 residues. CDR3 protein: CASSLEGQKNYGYTF. In DNA form, the CDR3 reads TGTGCCAGCAGCTTAGAGGGACAGAAAAACTATGGCTACACCTTC. Together with reference TRBV7-8 and TRBJ1-2, the CDR3 gives the full variable domain: GAGVSQSPRYKVAKRGQDVALRCDPISGHVSLFWYQQALGQGPEFLTYFQNEAQLDKSGLPSDRFFAERPEGSVSTLKIQRTQQEDSAVYLCASSLEGQKNYGYTFGSGTRLTVV.

The count of this clone is one. J is TRBJ1-2 and V is TRBV2; D not resolved. Looked up from germline, CDR1 is SNHLY and CDR2 is FYNNEI. This CDR3 is built from 12 residues. With 3 bases removed from V and 8 bases from J, the gap between germline ends came to 10 bases. The CDR3 is CASSEVGGGYTF. The CDR3 nucleotides read TGTGCCAGCAGTGAGGTTGGAGGGGGCTACACCTTC.